This record concerns one T cell receptor beta chain sequence. The data were taken from a study of cytomegalovirus exposure and HLA in healthy donors. The wider study: As released early, the data held approximately 80 million unique TCRs from HLA-typed donors.

PCR used 60 Vbeta primers and 13 Jbeta primers. Using immunoSEQ multiplex PCR, the repertoire was profiled, and TCRdb retains in-frame clones only, with some absent. Of roughly 160,000 clones listed, approximately 80% are singletons. Per the germline V gene, CDR1 is SGDLS and CDR2 is YYNGEE. This CDR3 region has 14 residues. The ends were cut back, 5 bases at V and 0 bases at J, with 6 bases in the middle. This receptor was identified in a man between 25 and 39 years old in good health and CMV-seronegative. The sample consisted of PBMCs. The rearrangement links TRBV9 to TRBJ2-6; TRBD1 might be the D (5 bases). CDR3 sequence: CASRGDSGANVLTF. CDR3 DNA sequence: TGTGCCAGCAGAGGGGACTCTGGGGCCAACGTCCTGACTTTC.